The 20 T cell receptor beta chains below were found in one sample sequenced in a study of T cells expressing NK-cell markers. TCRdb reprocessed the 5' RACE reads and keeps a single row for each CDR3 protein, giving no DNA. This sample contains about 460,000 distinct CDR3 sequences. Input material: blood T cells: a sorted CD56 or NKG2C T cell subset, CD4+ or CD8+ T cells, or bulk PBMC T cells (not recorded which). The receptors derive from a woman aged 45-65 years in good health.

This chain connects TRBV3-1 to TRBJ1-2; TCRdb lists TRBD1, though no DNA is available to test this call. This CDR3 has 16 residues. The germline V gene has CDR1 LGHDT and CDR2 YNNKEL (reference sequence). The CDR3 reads CASSQEVAGVGYGYTF.

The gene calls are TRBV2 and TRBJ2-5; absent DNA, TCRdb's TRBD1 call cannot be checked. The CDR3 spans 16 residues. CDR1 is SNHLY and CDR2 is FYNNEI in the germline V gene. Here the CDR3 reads CASRGARSGDQETQYF. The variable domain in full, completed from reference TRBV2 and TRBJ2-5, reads EPEVTQTPSHQVTQMGQEVILRCVPISNHLYFYWYRQILGQKVEFLVSFYNNEISEKSEIFDDQFSVERPDGSNFTLKIRSTKLEDSAMYFCASRGARSGDQETQYFGPGTRLLVL.

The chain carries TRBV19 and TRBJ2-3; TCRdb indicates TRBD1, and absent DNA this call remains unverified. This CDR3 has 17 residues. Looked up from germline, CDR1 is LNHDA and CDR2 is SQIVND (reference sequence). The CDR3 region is CASSGILTGGITDTQYF. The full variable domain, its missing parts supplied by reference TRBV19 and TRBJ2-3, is DGGITQSPKYLFRKEGQNVTLSCEQNLNHDAMYWYRQDPGQGLRLIYYSQIVNDFQKGDIAEGYSVSREKKESFPLTVTSAQKNPTAFYLCASSGILTGGITDTQYFGPGTRLTVL.

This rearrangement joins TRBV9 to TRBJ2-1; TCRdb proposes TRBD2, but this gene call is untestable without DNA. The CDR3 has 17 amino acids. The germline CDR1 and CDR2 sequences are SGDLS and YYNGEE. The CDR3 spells CASSVEGTSYSDNEQFF.

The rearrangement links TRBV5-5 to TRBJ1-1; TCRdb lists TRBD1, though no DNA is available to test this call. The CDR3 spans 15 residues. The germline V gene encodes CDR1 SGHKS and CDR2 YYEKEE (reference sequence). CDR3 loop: CASSPPRAGSTEAFF.

CDR3 sequence reads: CSVGGIRIGEKLFF. The chain combines TRBV29-1 with TRBJ1-4. The CDR3 runs 14 residues. Germline lookup yields CDR1 SQVTM and CDR2 ANQGSEA.

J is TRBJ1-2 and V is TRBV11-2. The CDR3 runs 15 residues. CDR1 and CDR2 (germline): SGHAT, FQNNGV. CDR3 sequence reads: CASSFWKPSDYGYTF. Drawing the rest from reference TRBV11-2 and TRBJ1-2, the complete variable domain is EAGVAQSPRYKIIEKRQSVAFWCNPISGHATLYWYQQILGQGPKLLIQFQNNGVVDDSQLPKDRFSAERLKGVDSTLKIQPAKLEDSAVYLCASSFWKPSDYGYTFGSGTRLTVV.

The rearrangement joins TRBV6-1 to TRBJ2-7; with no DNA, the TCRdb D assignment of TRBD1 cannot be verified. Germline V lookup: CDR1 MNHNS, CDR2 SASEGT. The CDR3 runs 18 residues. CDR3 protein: CASSYRSWGGTGGVEQYF.

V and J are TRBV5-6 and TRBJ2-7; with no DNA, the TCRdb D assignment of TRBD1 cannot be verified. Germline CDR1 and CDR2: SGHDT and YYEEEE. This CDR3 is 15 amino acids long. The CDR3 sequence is CASSDGQGLPYEQYF.

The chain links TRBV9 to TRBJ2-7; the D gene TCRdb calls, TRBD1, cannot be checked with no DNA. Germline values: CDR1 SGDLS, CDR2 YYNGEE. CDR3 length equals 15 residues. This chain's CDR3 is CASSVGSQGTYEQYF.

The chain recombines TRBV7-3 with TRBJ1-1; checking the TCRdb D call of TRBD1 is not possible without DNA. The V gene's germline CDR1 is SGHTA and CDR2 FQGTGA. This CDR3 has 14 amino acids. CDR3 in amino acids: CASSPAQGRAEAFF.

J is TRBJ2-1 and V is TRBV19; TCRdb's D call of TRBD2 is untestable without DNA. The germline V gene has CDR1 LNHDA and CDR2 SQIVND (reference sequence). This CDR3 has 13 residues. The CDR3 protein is CASSTPPAHEQFF.

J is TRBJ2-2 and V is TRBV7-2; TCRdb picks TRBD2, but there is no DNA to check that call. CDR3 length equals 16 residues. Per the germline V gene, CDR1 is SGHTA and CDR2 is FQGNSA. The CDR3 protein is CASSWTSGRLTGELFF.

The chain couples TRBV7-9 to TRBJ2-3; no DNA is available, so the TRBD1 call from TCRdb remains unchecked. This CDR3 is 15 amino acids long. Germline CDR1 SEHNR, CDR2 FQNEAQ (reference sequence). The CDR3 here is CASSFRDRGTDTQYF.

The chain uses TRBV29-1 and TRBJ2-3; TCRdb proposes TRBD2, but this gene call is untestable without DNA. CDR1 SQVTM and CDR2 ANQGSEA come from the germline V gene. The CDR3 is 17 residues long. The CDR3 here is CSVEGGAGGPGTDTQYF.

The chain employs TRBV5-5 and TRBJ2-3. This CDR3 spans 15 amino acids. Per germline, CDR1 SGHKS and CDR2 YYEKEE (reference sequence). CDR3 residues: CASSLADSTTDTQYF.

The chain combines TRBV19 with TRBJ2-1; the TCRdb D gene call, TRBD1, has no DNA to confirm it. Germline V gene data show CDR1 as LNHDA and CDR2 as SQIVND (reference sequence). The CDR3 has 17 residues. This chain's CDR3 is CASSSHPGGSIYNEQFF.

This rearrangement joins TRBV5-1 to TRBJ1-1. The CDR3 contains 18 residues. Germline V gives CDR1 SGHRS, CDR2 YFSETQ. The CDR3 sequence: CASSLAYGRRRVGTEAFF.

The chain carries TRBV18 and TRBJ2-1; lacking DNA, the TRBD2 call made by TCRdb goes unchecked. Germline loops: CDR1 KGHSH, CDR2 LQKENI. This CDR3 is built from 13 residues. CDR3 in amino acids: CASSGGGHNEQFF.

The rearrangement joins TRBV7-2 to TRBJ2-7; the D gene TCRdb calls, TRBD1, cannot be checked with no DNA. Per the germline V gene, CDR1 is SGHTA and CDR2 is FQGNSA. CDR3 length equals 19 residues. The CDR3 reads CASSLASVSLTPSSYEQYF.